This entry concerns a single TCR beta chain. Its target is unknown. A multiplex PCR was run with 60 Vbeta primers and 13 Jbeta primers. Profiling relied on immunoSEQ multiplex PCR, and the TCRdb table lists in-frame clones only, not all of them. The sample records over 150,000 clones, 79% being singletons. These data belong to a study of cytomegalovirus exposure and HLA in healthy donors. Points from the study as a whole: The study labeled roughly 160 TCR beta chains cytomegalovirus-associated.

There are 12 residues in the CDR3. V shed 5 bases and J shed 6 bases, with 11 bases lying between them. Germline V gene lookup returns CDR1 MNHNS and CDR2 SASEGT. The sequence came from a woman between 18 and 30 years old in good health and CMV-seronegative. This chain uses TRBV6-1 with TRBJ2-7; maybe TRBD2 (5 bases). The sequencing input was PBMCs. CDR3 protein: CASSLAPGEQYF. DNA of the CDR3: TGTGCCAGCAGTCTAGCTCCCGGCGAGCAGTACTTC.